A single sample is the source of the 5 T cell receptor beta chains below, sequenced in a study of blood T cell repertoires in COVID-19. Sequenced by immunoSEQ multiplex PCR; TCRdb stores in-frame clones only, minus some. This repertoire shows more than 300,000 clones, about 89% found once; its top ten account for roughly 2%. Sequenced: PBMCs or T cells enriched from blood (not recorded which). These receptors were collected from a man in his forties in a cohort exposed to, infected with or recovered from COVID-19 (not recorded which).

The rearrangement links TRBV28 to TRBJ2-5; D remains ambiguous. V shed 8 bases and J shed 2 bases, with 18 bases lying between them. The CDR3 has 15 residues. The germline V gene has CDR1 MDHEN and CDR2 SYDVKM. CDR3 DNA: TGTGCCAGCGCACAAGGCTTGGGCCTACAAGAGACCCAGTACTTC. Protein product: CASAQGLGLQETQYF.

This chain joins TRBV6-1 and TRBJ2-7; maybe TRBD2 (6 bases). Per the germline V gene, CDR1 is MNHNS and CDR2 is SASEGT. V dropped 3 bases and J dropped 1 base, with 16 bases sitting between them. This CDR3 contains 16 residues. DNA of the CDR3: TGTGCCAGCAGTGATATCAGAGGGACTGGATCCTACGAGCAGTACTTC. It yields the protein CASSDIRGTGSYEQYF.

The rearrangement uses TRBV3-1 (or the pseudogene TRBV3-2) and TRBJ1-5; D might be TRBD1 (6 bases). CDR1 and CDR2 (germline): LGHDT, YNNKEL (reference sequence). There are 14 residues in the CDR3. V was trimmed by 3 bases and J by 7 bases, leaving 13 bases between them. CDR3 protein: CASSQAGVEQPQHF. The CDR3 nucleotides read TGTGCCAGCAGCCAGGCAGGGGTGGAACAGCCCCAGCATTTT.

Concerning this clone: Other nucleotide sequences from this sample produce the same CDR3. The V call is TRBV5-1, the J call TRBJ2-1, with D uncertain. The CDR3 covers 13 residues. V was pared by 0 bases and J by 7 bases, with 8 bases between. Germline CDR1 and CDR2: SGHRS and YFSETQ. CDR3 in amino acids: CASSLGGLNEQFF. CDR3 sequence (DNA): TGCGCCAGCAGCTTGGGAGGCCTGAATGAGCAGTTCTTC.

The chain joins TRBV28 to TRBJ2-2, with D maybe TRBD1 (5 bases). Germline CDR1 and CDR2: MDHEN and SYDVKM. The germline V and J ends were trimmed by 6 bases and 8 bases, with 16 bases remaining between them. The CDR3 length is 14 residues. The CDR3 here is CASRTPRVGGELFF. CDR3 nucleotide sequence: TGTGCCAGCAGAACCCCCAGGGTGGGGGGGGAGCTGTTTTTT.